These 32 T cell receptor beta chains were sequenced from one sample in a study of blood T cell repertoires in COVID-19. Assay: immunoSEQ multiplex PCR; the TCRdb copy retains only in-frame clones and omits some. There are about 150,000 clones in the sample; over 80% occur only once, and roughly a tenth lies in the top ten. Input material: peripheral blood. The receptor set was obtained from a man aged 55-75 years with active or convalescent COVID-19.

Written as DNA, the CDR3 is TGTGCCAGCAGTTTATGGCGGCGGGGGACTAGCTCCACCGGGGAGCTGTTTTTT. It is translated as CASSLWRRGTSSTGELFF. The chain carries TRBV27 and TRBJ2-2, with 9 bases matching TRBD2. V shed 1 base and J 4 bases; nucleotides not matched to a gene: 10. This CDR3 region has 18 residues. Germline assignment: CDR1 MNHEY and CDR2 SMNVEV (reference sequence).

This clone was seen just once. The gene calls are TRBV11-2 and TRBJ1-2; D is uncertain. The CDR3 covers 14 residues. Trimming cost V 4 bases and J 0 bases, with 9 bases left between them. The V gene's germline CDR1 is SGHAT and CDR2 FQNNGV. The CDR3 region has the DNA TGTGCCAGCAGCTCGTATTCAGCTAACTATGGCTACACCTTC. Protein product: CASSSYSANYGYTF.

This chain uses TRBV28 with TRBJ2-7; 9 positions agree with TRBD1. V lost 4 bases, J lost 5 bases, and 3 bases stayed unmatched. The CDR3 runs to 13 residues. The germline CDR1 and CDR2 sequences are MDHEN and SYDVKM. The DNA for the CDR3 is TGTGCCAGCAGTTCGGGACAGGGCCACGAGCAGTACTTC. Its translation: CASSSGQGHEQYF.

The V gene is TRBV7-9, the J gene TRBJ2-7; 9 bases are a match to TRBD1. This CDR3 is 13 amino acids long. The ends lost 5 bases at V and 6 bases at J; junction bases unmatched: 5. CDR1 is SEHNR and CDR2 is FQNEAQ in the germline V gene (reference sequence). The CDR3 protein is CASSLGTGTEQYF. The CDR3 bases are TGTGCCAGCAGCCTCGGGACAGGGACCGAGCAGTACTTC.

This chain joins TRBV4-3 and TRBJ1-1; 7 nucleotides line up with TRBD1. The length of the CDR3 is 14 residues. V lost 3 bases and J lost 1; bases outside the gene matches: 2. The germline V gene has CDR1 LGHNA and CDR2 YSLEER. Here the CDR3 reads CASSHRTGNTEAFF. CDR3 nucleotides: TGCGCCAGCAGCCACCGGACAGGGAACACTGAAGCTTTCTTT.

The V gene is TRBV6-5, the J gene TRBJ1-1, with TRBD1 matching 9 bases. Germline assignment: CDR1 MNHEY and CDR2 SVGAGI. V dropped 2 bases and J dropped 4; count of bases not matched to a gene: 8. The CDR3 totals 16 residues. Here the CDR3 DNA reads TGTGCCAGCAGTTACGGTGACAGGGGGTCGGGCACTGAAGCTTTCTTT. Its protein product is CASSYGDRGSGTEAFF.

A single count supports this clone. This chain joins TRBV10-3 and TRBJ2-7, with 15 bases matching TRBD2. V dropped 8 bases and J dropped 5; count of bases not matched to a gene: 13. CDR3 length equals 17 residues. CDR1 ENHRY and CDR2 SYGVKD come from the germline V gene. CDR3 sequence (DNA): TGTGCCATCCGACGGACTAGCGGGAGGGACTTGGGGAACGAGCAGTACTTC. Its translation: CAIRRTSGRDLGNEQYF.

The chain couples TRBV5-6 to TRBJ2-5, with a weak D call TRBD1 (6 bases). Trimming took 7 bases from V and 1 from J, leaving 14 bases between them. CDR3 length: 14 amino acids. The germline V gene has CDR1 SGHDT and CDR2 YYEEEE. In DNA, the CDR3 is TGTGCCAGCCGCCCGACAGGACCCCAAGAGACCCAGTACTTC. Translation gives CASRPTGPQETQYF.

This chain links TRBV18 with TRBJ2-7, with TRBD2 matching 12 bases. The CDR3 sequence is 17 residues long. CDR1 and CDR2 (germline): KGHSH, LQKENI. With V trimmed by 1 base and J by 3 bases, 7 bases remained unmatched. In DNA form, the CDR3 reads TGTGCCAGCTCACCACTGGGTACTAGCGGGGGGAACTACGAGCAGTACTTC. Translation gives CASSPLGTSGGNYEQYF. The full variable domain, in which reference TRBV18 and TRBJ2-7 provide the parts outside the CDR3, is NAGVMQNPRHLVRRRGQEARLRCSPMKGHSHVYWYRQLPEEGLKFMVYLQKENIIDESGMPKERFSAEFPKEGPSILRIQQVVRGDSAAYFCASSPLGTSGGNYEQYFGPGTRLTVT.

The V gene is TRBV2, the J gene TRBJ2-5, with 8 bases lining up with TRBD1. The junction had 9 bases not matched to a gene; V was cut back by 8 bases and J by 4 bases. The CDR3 sequence is 14 residues long. The germline CDR1 and CDR2 sequences are SNHLY and FYNNEI. The CDR3 region is CASGTTTGAETQYF. In DNA form, the CDR3 reads TGTGCCAGCGGGACAACGACAGGGGCAGAGACCCAGTACTTC.

V gene TRBV28 combines with J gene TRBJ2-7; D gene unclear. Trimming shortened V by 5 bases and J by 12 bases, and 17 bases separated the two germline ends. CDR1 is MDHEN, CDR2 SYDVKM, per germline. The CDR3 is made up of 12 amino acids. The CDR3 DNA is TGTGCCAGCAGTCCGGGTCCCTCTTATGGGTACTTC. Residues: CASSPGPSYGYF.

This rearrangement joins TRBV2 to TRBJ2-7, with 8 bases fitting TRBD1. CDR3 size: 13 residues. The V and J ends lost 7 bases and 4 bases, in that order; junction bases with no gene match: 6. The germline gives CDR1 SNHLY, CDR2 FYNNEI. The DNA of the CDR3 is TGTGCCAGCACCCCGGGACAGGAATACGAGCAGTACTTC. Translation gives CASTPGQEYEQYF.

The chain combines TRBV28 with TRBJ1-4; D is unresolved. This CDR3 is 13 amino acids long. V lost 11 bases, J lost 6 bases, and 16 bases lay in between. Germline CDR1 reads MDHEN; CDR2 reads SYDVKM. The CDR3 DNA sequence: TGTGCCGGCGGGTCCGGGTCTCATGAAAAACTGTTTTTT. This sequence encodes CAGGSGSHEKLFF.

This clone was observed a handful of times. This chain links TRBV21-1 with TRBJ2-1; TRBD1 is the table's D call and was not checked against the DNA. TRBV21-1 is a pseudogene locus. CDR3 length: 13 amino acids. CDR3 residues: CASSKGANNEQFF. DNA of the CDR3: TGTGCCAGCAGCAAAGGGGCAAACAATGAGCAGTTCTTC.

The chain employs TRBV3-1 (or the pseudogene TRBV3-2) and TRBJ2-2; perhaps TRBD2 as D (6 bases). CDR1 and CDR2 (germline): LGHDT, YNNKEL (reference sequence). V was trimmed by 2 bases and J by 4 bases, leaving 11 bases between them. The CDR3 is 15 amino acids. CDR3 nucleotide sequence: TGTGCCAGCAGCCAATACGGGAGTTCCACCGGGGAGCTGTTTTTT. It yields the protein CASSQYGSSTGELFF.

The chain is built from TRBV4-1 and TRBJ2-3; D might be TRBD1 (5 bases). The CDR3 has 16 amino acids. Germline V gives CDR1 MGHRA, CDR2 YSYEKL. Trimming took off 9 bases at V and 9 bases at J, with 28 bases between the two ends. Here the CDR3 reads CASNDGQGFGQGTQYF. The CDR3 bases are TGCGCCAGTAACGACGGACAAGGATTCGGGCAGGGAACGCAGTATTTT.

V is TRBV5-5 and J is TRBJ2-1; 10 bases align to TRBD1. Per the germline V gene, CDR1 is SGHKS and CDR2 is YYEKEE (reference sequence). The J segment lost 2 bases and the V segment lost 3 bases, leaving 2 bases of the junction unmatched. This CDR3 has 15 amino acids. The CDR3 nucleotides are TGTGCCAGCAGCTGGGGGACAGGGGCCTACAATGAGCAGTTCTTC. The encoded protein is CASSWGTGAYNEQFF.

This sequence joins TRBV12-3 or TRBV12-4 and TRBJ2-7; D not resolved. The CDR3 contains 12 residues. The V and J ends lost 2 bases and 3 bases respectively, with 5 bases between them. CDR3 amino acids: CASSLSLYEQYF. The DNA of the CDR3 is TGTGCCAGCAGTTTAAGCCTCTACGAGCAGTACTTC.

The gene calls are TRBV9 and TRBJ2-1; weak D call: TRBD1 (6 bases). Trimming took 0 bases from V and 0 from J, leaving 13 bases between them. The CDR3 has 17 amino acids. Germline V lookup: CDR1 SGDLS, CDR2 YYNGEE. The CDR3: CASSVGGGIGSYNEQFF. The CDR3 coding sequence is TGTGCCAGCAGCGTAGGAGGGGGAATAGGCTCCTACAATGAGCAGTTCTTC.

The chain couples TRBV27 to TRBJ2-6, with 16 bases aligning to TRBD2. CDR3 length: 19 amino acids. The germline V gene has CDR1 MNHEY and CDR2 SMNVEV (reference sequence). Trimming at V came to 7 bases and at J to 4 bases, leaving 10 bases not matched to a gene. The CDR3 spells CASKKGLAGGPRGANVLTF. The CDR3 nucleotides are TGTGCCAGCAAGAAGGGACTAGCGGGAGGGCCGCGAGGGGCCAACGTCCTGACTTTC.

The table lists this clone with a few counts. The chain has TRBV20-1 and TRBJ1-6; no firm D call. The CDR3 is 10 residues long. The germline V gene encodes CDR1 DFQATT and CDR2 SNEGSKA (reference sequence). Trimming removed 5 bases from V and 7 bases from J, with 3 bases in between. This chain's CDR3 is CSASNSPLHF. The CDR3 bases are TGCAGTGCTTCAAATTCACCCCTCCACTTT.

V and J are TRBV19 and TRBJ2-1, with D perhaps TRBD1 (8 bases). Trimming stripped 7 bases from V and 4 bases from J, with 17 bases between. The germline V gene has CDR1 LNHDA and CDR2 SQIVND (reference sequence). The CDR3 has 15 amino acids. CDR3 bases: TGTGCCAGTACGGGGGGCAGGGGGCCTTACAATGAGCAGTTCTTC. The encoded protein is CASTGGRGPYNEQFF.

CDR3 bases: TGCAGTGCTAGTCAGGCCCTGAACACTGAAGCTTTCTTT. Its translation is CSASQALNTEAFF. The chain recombines TRBV20-1 with TRBJ1-1; D call uncertain. V was clipped by 3 bases and J by 0 bases, with 8 bases between them. The CDR3 covers 13 residues. The V gene's germline CDR1 is DFQATT and CDR2 SNEGSKA (reference sequence).

The chain has TRBV6-5 and TRBJ1-3; D not resolved. Between the trimmed V and J ends, which lost 6 bases and 6 bases, there was a span of 18 bases. Germline CDR1 reads MNHEY; CDR2 reads SVGAGI. The CDR3 has 15 amino acids. CDR3 bases: TGTGCCAGCAGCCGCGACCCCGGAGGGCAAAACACCATATATTTT. Its translation: CASSRDPGGQNTIYF.

This chain connects TRBV7-8 to TRBJ2-1; 11 bases agree with TRBD2. The CDR3 totals 16 residues. CDR1 SGHVS and CDR2 FQNEAQ come from the germline V gene. V shed 5 bases and J 2 bases; nucleotides not matched to a gene: 5. The CDR3: CASSPGTSGPYNEQFF. DNA for the CDR3: TGTGCCAGCAGCCCAGGGACTAGCGGACCCTACAATGAGCAGTTCTTC.

V and J are TRBV7-9 and TRBJ2-3; D gene unclear. The CDR3 spans 14 residues. V was pared by 1 base and J by 3 bases, with 8 bases between. Germline values: CDR1 SEHNR, CDR2 FQNEAQ (reference sequence). The CDR3 DNA reads as TGTGCCAGCAGCTTAGGCGGAAAAACAGATACGCAGTATTTT. This encodes CASSLGGKTDTQYF.

This chain connects TRBV4-1 to TRBJ2-2; possibly TRBD1 for D (6 bases). The CDR3 loop spans 16 amino acids. The germline V gene has CDR1 MGHRA and CDR2 YSYEKL. V gave up 1 base and J gave up 7 bases, with 16 bases separating them. The DNA of the CDR3 is TGCGCCAGCAGCCAAGGGGGGCGCAGGGCGGGCGGGGAGCTGTTTTTT. Its translation: CASSQGGRRAGGELFF.

The V and J genes are TRBV19 and TRBJ1-5; D call uncertain. Between the trimmed V and J ends, which lost 2 bases and 8 bases, there was a span of 25 bases. This CDR3 comprises 18 residues. Germline lookup yields CDR1 LNHDA and CDR2 SQIVND (reference sequence). CDR3 residues: CASSITQNLGASYEPQHF. As DNA, the CDR3 is TGTGCCAGTAGTATAACACAAAACCTGGGAGCTTCGTACGAGCCCCAGCATTTT. Looking up the rest from reference TRBV19 and TRBJ1-5 gives the full variable domain: DGGITQSPKYLFRKEGQNVTLSCEQNLNHDAMYWYRQDPGQGLRLIYYSQIVNDFQKGDIAEGYSVSREKKESFPLTVTSAQKNPTAFYLCASSITQNLGASYEPQHFGDGTRLSIL.

This chain uses TRBV5-8 with TRBJ2-2; a weak D match, TRBD1 (6 bases). V was cut by 4 bases and J by 6 bases, with 13 bases left in between. Germline V gene data show CDR1 as SGHTS and CDR2 as YDEGEE. The CDR3 contains 14 residues. CDR3 DNA: TGTGCCAGCAGCGGATGGGGGCTCGCCGGGGAGCTGTTTTTT. Residues: CASSGWGLAGELFF.

This clone appeared a single time. The chain links TRBV4-3 to TRBJ1-1, with D perhaps TRBD1 (5 bases). In germline, CDR1 is LGHNA, CDR2 YSLEER. V was trimmed by 4 bases and J by 4 bases, leaving 16 bases between them. The CDR3 spans 15 residues. The CDR3 reads CASSPYRGSSTEAFF. The CDR3 DNA follows: TGCGCCAGCAGCCCATACCGGGGGAGTAGCACTGAAGCTTTCTTT.

J is TRBJ2-7 and V is TRBV5-1; the match to TRBD2 covers 13 bases. This CDR3 is 15 amino acids long. Looked up from germline, CDR1 is SGHRS and CDR2 is YFSETQ. V was pared by 4 bases and J by 3 bases, with 4 bases of the junction left unmatched. The chain's CDR3 is CASSIGLAGVYEQYF. For the CDR3, the DNA is TGCGCCAGCAGCATAGGACTAGCGGGAGTCTACGAGCAGTACTTC.

The chain uses TRBV11-3 and TRBJ2-1; 13 positions agree with TRBD2. CDR1 and CDR2 (germline): SGHNT, YENEEA. The ends lost 4 bases at V and 7 bases at J; junction bases unmatched: 7. CDR3 length equals 16 residues. CDR3 in amino acids: CASSSRTSGSRNEQFF. Written as DNA, the CDR3 is TGTGCCAGCAGCTCTAGGACTAGCGGGAGTCGGAATGAGCAGTTCTTC. Together with reference TRBV11-3 and TRBJ2-1, the CDR3 gives the full variable domain: EAGVVQSPRYKIIEKKQPVAFWCNPISGHNTLYWYLQNLGQGPELLIRYENEEAVDDSQLPKDRFSAERLKGVDSTLKIQPAELGDSAVYLCASSSRTSGSRNEQFFGPGTRLTVL.